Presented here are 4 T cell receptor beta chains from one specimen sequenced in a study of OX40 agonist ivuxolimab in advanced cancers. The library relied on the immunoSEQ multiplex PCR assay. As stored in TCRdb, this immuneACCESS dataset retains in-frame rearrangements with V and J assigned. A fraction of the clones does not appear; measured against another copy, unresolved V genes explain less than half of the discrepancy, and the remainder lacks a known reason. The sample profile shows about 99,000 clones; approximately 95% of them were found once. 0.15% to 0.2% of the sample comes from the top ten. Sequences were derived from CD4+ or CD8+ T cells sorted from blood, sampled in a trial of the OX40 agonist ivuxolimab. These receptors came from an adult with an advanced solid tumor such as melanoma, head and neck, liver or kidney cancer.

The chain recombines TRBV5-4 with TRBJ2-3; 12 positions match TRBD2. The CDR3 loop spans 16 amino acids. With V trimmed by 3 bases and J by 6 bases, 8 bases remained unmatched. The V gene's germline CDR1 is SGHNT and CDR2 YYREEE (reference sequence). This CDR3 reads CASSSGGLAGGDTQYF. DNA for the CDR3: TGTGCCAGCAGCTCCGGAGGGCTAGCGGGAGGGGATACGCAGTATTTT. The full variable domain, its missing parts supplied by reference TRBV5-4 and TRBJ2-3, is ETGVTQSPTHLIKTRGQQVTLRCSSQSGHNTVSWYQQALGQGPQFIFQYYREEENGRGNFPPRFSGLQFPNYSSELNVNALELDDSALYLCASSSGGLAGGDTQYFGPGTRLTVL.

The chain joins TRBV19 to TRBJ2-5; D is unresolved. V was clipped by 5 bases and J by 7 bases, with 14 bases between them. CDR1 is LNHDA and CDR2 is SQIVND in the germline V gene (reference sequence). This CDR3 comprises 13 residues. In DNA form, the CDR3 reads TGTGCCAGTAGTTCTCCGGGCCCGGGGACCCAGTACTTC. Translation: CASSSPGPGTQYF.

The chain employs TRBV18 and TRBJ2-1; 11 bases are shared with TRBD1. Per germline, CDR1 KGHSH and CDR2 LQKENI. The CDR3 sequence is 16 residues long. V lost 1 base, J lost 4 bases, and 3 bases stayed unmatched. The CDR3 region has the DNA TGTGCCAGCTCACCACTGGGACAGGGGGGATACAATGAGCAGTTCTTC. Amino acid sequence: CASSPLGQGGYNEQFF.

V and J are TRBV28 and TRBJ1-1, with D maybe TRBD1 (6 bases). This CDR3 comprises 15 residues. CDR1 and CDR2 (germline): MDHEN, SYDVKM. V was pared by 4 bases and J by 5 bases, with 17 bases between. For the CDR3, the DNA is TGTGCCAGCAGTTCGGGGGGGGCCGTAGGGACTGAAGCTTTCTTT. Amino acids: CASSSGGAVGTEAFF.